Described below is a single T cell receptor (beta chain) sequence and its context. This sample is drawn from a study of blood T cell repertoires in COVID-19. Study-wide background: COVID-19 samples, acute and convalescent, were from the United States, Italy and Spain. PBMCs, B-cell-depleted T cells, or T cells were the source of the cDNA or gDNA that made up the material.

Authors' analysis steps: How many nucleated cells were present was estimated from reference gene primer amplification. Libraries were prepared by immunoSEQ multiplex PCR; TCRdb keeps only in-frame clonotypes and omits some of them. Clone size and V and J calls were adopted from that table, with D and trimming inferred from the DNA. The sample has fewer than 45,000 clones; around 90% are singletons. The length of the CDR3 is 19 residues. Per germline, CDR1 MNHNS and CDR2 SASEGT. After removal of 4 bases from V and 4 bases from J, the junction contained 15 bases not matched to a gene. This sequence was found in a woman aged 25 to 39 in a cohort sampled during active COVID-19. The sequencing sample was made of peripheral blood. J is TRBJ2-3 and V is TRBV6-1, with TRBD2 matching 12 bases. The CDR3 DNA follows: TGTGCCAGCAGTGCGACTAGCGGGAGATCGAACGTATGGGCAGATACGCAGTATTTT. Translation: CASSATSGRSNVWADTQYF.